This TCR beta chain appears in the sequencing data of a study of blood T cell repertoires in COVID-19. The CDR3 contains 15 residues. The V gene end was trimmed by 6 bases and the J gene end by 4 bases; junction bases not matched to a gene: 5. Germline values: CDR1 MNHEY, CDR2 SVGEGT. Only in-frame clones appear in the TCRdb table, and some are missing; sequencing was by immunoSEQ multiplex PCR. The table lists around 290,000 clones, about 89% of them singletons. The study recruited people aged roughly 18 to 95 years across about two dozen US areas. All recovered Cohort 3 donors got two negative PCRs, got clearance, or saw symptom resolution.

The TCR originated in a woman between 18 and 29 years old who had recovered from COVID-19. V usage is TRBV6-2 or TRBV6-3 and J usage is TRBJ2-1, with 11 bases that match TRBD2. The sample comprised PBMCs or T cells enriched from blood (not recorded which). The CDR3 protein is CASSRSSGRYNEQFF. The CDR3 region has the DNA TGTGCCAGCAGCAGATCTAGCGGGAGGTACAATGAGCAGTTCTTC.